The 17 T cell receptor beta chains below were found in one sample sequenced in a study of PD-L1 blockade in urothelial cancer. Data came from immunoSEQ multiplex PCR; TCRdb stores just in-frame clones and leaves some out. The sample records about 22,000 clones, 90% being singletons. Sequencing used PBMCs, obtained around atezolizumab (anti-PD-L1) treatment. These receptors were obtained from an older woman with urothelial cancer.

The chain has TRBV12-5 and TRBJ1-2, with no clear D. The CDR3 length is 15 residues. The V end was cut by 4 bases, the J end by 5 bases, with 17 bases between. In germline, CDR1 is LGHNT, CDR2 FRNRAP. CDR3 in amino acids: CASGYLLRAGYGYTF. The DNA of the CDR3 is TGTGCTAGTGGTTATCTCCTCCGGGCGGGTTATGGCTACACCTTC.

The chain carries TRBV7-6 and TRBJ2-3, with 14 bases aligning to TRBD2. CDR3 size: 18 residues. The V and J ends lost 5 bases and 4 bases, in that order; junction bases with no gene match: 11. CDR1 SGHVS and CDR2 FNYEAQ come from the germline V gene. The CDR3, as DNA: TGTGCCAGCAGCATAGATGGTTCGGGACTAGCGGGAGCAGATACGCAGTATTTT. Amino acid sequence: CASSIDGSGLAGADTQYF.

This chain uses TRBV9 with TRBJ2-2, with 8 positions matching TRBD2. Unmatched junction bases numbered 11, after V lost 0 bases and J lost 7 bases. This CDR3 has 17 amino acids. Germline CDR1 SGDLS, CDR2 YYNGEE. The CDR3 is CASSVGPGLVAVGELFF. CDR3 coding DNA: TGTGCCAGCAGCGTAGGCCCGGGACTAGTCGCGGTCGGGGAGCTGTTTTTT.

The V gene is TRBV28, the J gene TRBJ2-2; no reliable D call. The CDR3 spans 14 residues. V was pared by 4 bases and J by 9 bases, with 15 bases between. The germline gives CDR1 MDHEN, CDR2 SYDVKM. In DNA, the CDR3 is TGTGCCAGCAGTTCCCCCGCTAGTCCGTGGGAGCTGTTTTTT. Translating gives CASSSPASPWELFF.

The table lists this clone with a few counts. The V call is TRBV12-5, the J call TRBJ2-3; tentatively, D is TRBD2 (5 bases). V lost 7 bases and J 4 bases, leaving 15 bases between the germline ends. The length of the CDR3 is 14 residues. Germline CDR1 is LGHNT and CDR2 is FRNRAP. CDR3 sequence reads: CASALAEGADTQYF. The DNA of the CDR3 is TGTGCTAGTGCCCTTGCTGAGGGAGCAGATACGCAGTATTTT.

This clone appeared a single time. The chain has TRBV29-1 and TRBJ2-2, with TRBD2 matching over 8 bases. The CDR3 is 15 amino acids. V was pared by 2 bases and J by 7 bases, with 9 bases of the junction left unmatched. Per germline, CDR1 SQVTM and CDR2 ANQGSEA. The CDR3 reads CSVEKSGRLHGELFF. CDR3 bases: TGCAGCGTTGAAAAAAGCGGGAGATTACACGGGGAGCTGTTTTTT.

J is TRBJ2-7 and V is TRBV2, with TRBD2 as a possible D gene (5 bases). V was pared by 4 bases and J by 6 bases, with 7 bases between. This CDR3 region has 11 residues. CDR1 is SNHLY and CDR2 is FYNNEI in the germline V gene. The CDR3 here is CASSAGIEQYF. As DNA, the CDR3 is TGTGCCAGCAGTGCGGGAATCGAGCAGTACTTC.

This chain connects TRBV5-5 to TRBJ2-1, with a possible D match to TRBD2 (6 bases). Per germline, CDR1 SGHKS and CDR2 YYEKEE (reference sequence). The CDR3 consists of 13 residues. V shed 2 bases and J shed 9 bases, with 12 bases lying between them. The CDR3 loop reads CASSFGSVVEQFF. CDR3 nucleotides: TGTGCCAGCAGCTTCGGGAGCGTCGTTGAGCAGTTCTTC.

The CDR3 DNA follows: TGCGCCAGTGGAACTAGCGGCCGGAACACCGGGGAGCTGTTTTTT. The encoded protein is CASGTSGRNTGELFF. The V and J genes are TRBV5-1 and TRBJ2-2; 8 bases map to TRBD2. This CDR3 contains 15 residues. With V trimmed by 8 bases and J by 1 base, 7 bases remained unmatched. CDR1 and CDR2 from the germline V gene are SGHRS and YFSETQ.

Points on this clone: The junction departs from germline at one end; a sequencing error may be responsible. V gene TRBV29-1 combines with J gene TRBJ2-7; 8 bases are shared with TRBD1. Germline CDR1 and CDR2: SQVTM and ANQGSEA. CDR3 size: 14 residues. CDR3 protein: CSVEAGDRGYAQYF. CDR3 nucleotides: TGCAGCGTTGAAGCGGGAGACAGGGGCTACGCGCAGTACTTC.

A word on this clone: The same CDR3 can be traced to other DNA sequences in this sample. The chain uses TRBV5-1 and TRBJ2-5, with D uncertain. Germline V gene data show CDR1 as SGHRS and CDR2 as YFSETQ. Between the trimmed V and J ends, which lost 2 bases and 2 bases, there was a span of 4 bases. The CDR3 loop spans 12 amino acids. In DNA form, the CDR3 reads TGCGCCAGCAGCTTAGCACAAGAGACCCAGTACTTC. Translating gives CASSLAQETQYF.

The rearrangement joins TRBV30 to TRBJ2-3; D perhaps matches TRBD2 (6 bases). Trimming took 2 bases from V and 2 from J, leaving 8 bases between them. This CDR3 has 13 residues. Germline assignment: CDR1 GTSNPN and CDR2 SVGIG (reference sequence). The CDR3 DNA follows: TGTGCCTGGAGTCGGGACTTCACAGATACGCAGTATTTT. Encoded protein: CAWSRDFTDTQYF.

A single count supports this clone. The rearrangement uses TRBV10-3 and TRBJ1-4; D not resolved. V lost 0 bases, J lost 0 bases, and 5 bases lay in between. Germline V gives CDR1 ENHRY, CDR2 SYGVKD. The length of the CDR3 is 15 residues. The CDR3 region has the DNA TGTGCCATCAGTGAGTCCGGAGCAACTAATGAAAAACTGTTTTTT. Its translation: CAISESGATNEKLFF.

The rearrangement links TRBV5-4 to TRBJ2-1, with a tentative D call TRBD2 (6 bases). CDR3 length equals 15 residues. The V gene lost 2 bases and the J gene lost 5 bases, with 14 bases spanning the gap. The germline CDR1 and CDR2 sequences are SGHNT and YYREEE (reference sequence). The CDR3 here is CASSFGGILHNEQFF. The CDR3 DNA follows: TGTGCCAGCAGCTTTGGCGGGATACTCCACAATGAGCAGTTCTTC.

The gene calls are TRBV7-6 and TRBJ2-5, with a weak D call TRBD2 (6 bases). Germline CDR1 and CDR2: SGHVS and FNYEAQ. Deletions cut 5 bases from V and 2 bases from J, with 12 bases between. The CDR3 has 14 residues. The CDR3 loop reads CASSPAGSQETQYF. CDR3 DNA sequence: TGTGCCAGCAGCCCAGCGGGCAGTCAAGAGACCCAGTACTTC.

This clone was observed a single time. The rearrangement links TRBV13 to TRBJ2-7, with 11 bases fitting TRBD1. CDR1 and CDR2 (germline): PRHDT, FYEKMQ (reference sequence). V trimming: 0 bases; J trimming: 2 bases; junction bases outside the gene matches: 9. This CDR3 comprises 18 residues. The CDR3 reads CASSLGVGTGGLPYEQYF. As DNA, the CDR3 is TGTGCCAGCAGCTTAGGCGTCGGGACAGGGGGTTTACCCTACGAGCAGTACTTC.

The chain recombines TRBV19 with TRBJ2-5; tentatively, D is TRBD2 (5 bases). This CDR3 contains 13 residues. V dropped 4 bases and J dropped 2 bases, with 8 bases sitting between them. Germline V gene sequence: CDR1 LNHDA, CDR2 SQIVND (reference sequence). The CDR3 DNA reads TGTGCCAGTAGTAACGGGGTACAAGAGACCCAGTACTTC. Residues: CASSNGVQETQYF.